This TCR beta chain was found in a study of OX40 agonist ivuxolimab in advanced cancers. This CDR3 region has 16 residues. The V gene end was trimmed by 4 bases and the J gene end by 1 base; junction bases not matched to a gene: 9. Looked up from germline, CDR1 is SGHDT and CDR2 is YYEEEE. Assay: immunoSEQ multiplex PCR; the TCRdb copy retains only in-frame clones and omits some. The sample shows about 97,000 clones, 86% of them seen only once. The chain couples TRBV5-6 to TRBJ2-5; 8 bases match TRBD1. The TCR was taken from an adult with an advanced solid tumor such as melanoma, head and neck, liver or kidney cancer. Specimen: CD4+ or CD8+ T cells sorted from blood, collected in a trial of the OX40 agonist ivuxolimab. CDR3 amino acids: CASSQQGGLPQETQYF. CDR3 bases: TGTGCCAGCAGCCAACAGGGGGGTCTTCCCCAAGAGACCCAGTACTTC.